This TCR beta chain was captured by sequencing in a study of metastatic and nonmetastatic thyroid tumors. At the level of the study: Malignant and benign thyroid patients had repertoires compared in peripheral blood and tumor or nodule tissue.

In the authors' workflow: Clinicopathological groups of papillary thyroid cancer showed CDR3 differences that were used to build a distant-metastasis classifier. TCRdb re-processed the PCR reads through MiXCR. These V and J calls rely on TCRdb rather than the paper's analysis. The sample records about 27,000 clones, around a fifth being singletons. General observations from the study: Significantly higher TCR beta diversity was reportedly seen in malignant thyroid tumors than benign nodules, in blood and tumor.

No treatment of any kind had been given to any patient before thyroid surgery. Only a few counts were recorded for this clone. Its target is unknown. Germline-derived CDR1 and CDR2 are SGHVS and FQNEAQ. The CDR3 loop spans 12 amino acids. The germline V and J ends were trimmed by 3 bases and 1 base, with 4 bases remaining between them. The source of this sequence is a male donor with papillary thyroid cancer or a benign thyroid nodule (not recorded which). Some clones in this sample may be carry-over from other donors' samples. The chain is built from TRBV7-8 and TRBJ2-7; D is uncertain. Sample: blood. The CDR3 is CASSLGSYEQYF. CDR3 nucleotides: TGTGCCAGCAGCTTGGGATCCTACGAGCAGTACTTC.